The 3 T cell receptor beta chains below come from one sample, sequenced in a study of blood T cell repertoires in COVID-19. Libraries were prepared by immunoSEQ multiplex PCR; TCRdb keeps only in-frame clonotypes and omits some of them. The table has about 96,000 clones, about 78% seen once. Sequencing was done on a sample of peripheral blood. The receptors stem from a man aged 45-60 years who had recovered from COVID-19.

This chain connects TRBV5-4 to TRBJ2-1; TRBD2 matches at 13 bases. Germline CDR1 reads SGHNT; CDR2 reads YYREEE (reference sequence). This CDR3 comprises 16 residues. V shed 4 bases and J 7 bases; nucleotides not matched to a gene: 8. CDR3 amino acids: CASSRELAGGGNEQFF. CDR3 bases: TGTGCCAGCAGCAGAGAACTAGCGGGAGGGGGAAATGAGCAGTTCTTC.

The J gene is TRBJ2-7, the V gene TRBV9; tentative D call: TRBD2 (7 bases). This CDR3 has 16 amino acids. V was trimmed by 0 bases and J by 7 bases, leaving 20 bases between them. Germline V CDR1 and CDR2: SGDLS, YYNGEE. CDR3 nucleotide sequence: TGTGCCAGCAGCGTAGGAGGGGGGGGTACCCGGCGTGAGCAGTACTTC. Its translation: CASSVGGGGTRREQYF.

The chain combines TRBV29-1 with TRBJ2-3; TRBD2 matches 8 bases. Per the germline V gene, CDR1 is SQVTM and CDR2 is ANQGSEA. V was pared by 5 bases and J by 4 bases, with 14 bases of the junction left unmatched. CDR3 length equals 16 residues. The CDR3 bases are TGCAGCGTTTCGGGTCAGGCGGGGGGCGTCGCAGATACGCAGTATTTT. Protein product: CSVSGQAGGVADTQYF.